This TCR beta chain was captured by sequencing in a study of blood T cells in healthy people across ages. Study context: When template switching was applied, about one barcoded beta molecule was captured per two T cells.

V dropped 0 bases and J dropped 1 base, with 9 bases sitting between them. Germline V lookup: CDR1 MNHNY, CDR2 SVGAGI (reference sequence). This CDR3 is 15 amino acids long. Alongside a J-beta primer mix, a sample-barcoded 5' primer served in a second PCR lasting about 7 to 11 cycles. Each cDNA was tagged by a template-switch adaptor containing 12 random nucleotides. TCRdb used MiXCR to reprocess the 5' RACE reads, holding one entry per CDR3 protein. Of roughly 410,000 distinct CDR3 sequences in the sample, about 49% were seen once. Study-wide findings and caveats: Significant beta diversity loss was already apparent by age roughly 40, declining roughly linearly. What prevented conclusive comparison of naive and antigen-experienced cells was that PBMCs were unsorted.

For this clonotype: Its antigen is still unknown.

This sequence was found in a man aged 60 to 69 in good health. Sequencing was performed on blood. The chain employs TRBV6-6 and TRBJ1-1; D is ambiguous. The CDR3 DNA reads as TGTGCCAGCAGTTACTCGCCGGGAGCGAACACTGAAGCTTTCTTT. Protein: CASSYSPGANTEAFF.